Included here is one T cell receptor beta chain sequence, with context. Its antigen is unknown. The input lacks base qualities; no much larger clone sits a single base away. The sample comes from a study of blood T cell repertoires in COVID-19 (TCRdb year 2020). About the full investigation: Samples covering the acute and convalescent phases of COVID-19 were provided by collaborators in the United States, Italy and Spain. The samples were drawn from two sources: the first 160 participants of the ongoing ImmuneRACE study, and approximately 1,300 subjects contributed by 6 global collaborators. Sample metadata almost always included a de-identified subject ID, COVID-19 status, age in years and sex. A freely available public database, intended as a resource for researchers studying the immune response to SARS-CoV-2, is where the repertoires were released. Deeply sampled blood TCRbeta repertoires from subjects exposed to, actively infected with, or recovered from COVID-19 were included in the dataset. The material from the prospective study consisted of cDNA or gDNA derived from T cells, B-cell-depleted T cells, or PBMCs. Where available, HLA class I and class II types were obtained from metadata supplied by the sample provider rather than from assay-based typing.

The collaborating institutions used their own protocols to collect whole blood in K2EDTA tubes. For TCRbeta analysis, collaborators shipped samples as frozen whole blood, isolated PBMCs, or DNA extracted from either of those sample types. Overall study results and their limits: The amount of clinical and demographic metadata varied by source and participant and was provided uncurated.

TCRbeta CDR3 regions were amplified from genomic DNA using the immunoSEQ Assay, a bias-controlled multiplex PCR. From the authors' description of their analysis: Within the assay, amplification of reference gene primers was used to estimate how many nucleated cells each sample contained. To quantify the absolute abundance of each unique TCRbeta CDR3 rearrangement, sequence reads were collapsed and filtered. For each sample, productive Simpson clonality was calculated as the square root of Simpson's diversity index over productive rearrangements. The immuneACCESS repertoire file appears here via TCRdb, limited to in-frame rearrangements. These files lack a portion of the clones; in checked studies, under half of the deficit traces to unresolved V genes, and the cause of the others is not known. The V and J calls and the clone size are those of that table, but D and trimming were determined from the DNA. The sample has 80,000 to 95,000 clones on record, around 90% of them singletons. Under 3.5% of the sample is held by the ten biggest clonotypes.

Looking up the germline V gene (reference sequence) yields CDR1 LGHDT and CDR2 YNNKEL. The germline V end is reduced by 3 bases and the J end by 7 bases; junction bases left unmatched: 5. The cysteine opens and the phenylalanine closes a CDR3 of 14 amino acids. Only the CDR3 region is kept as DNA, spanning 42 bases read in frame from base 1. Recombination linked TRBV3-1 (or the pseudogene TRBV3-2) to TRBJ1-4, with 7 bases aligning to TRBD1. The sample comprised peripheral blood. The clonotype originates from a woman between 70 and 85 years old with acute or convalescent COVID-19. The DNA sequence is as follows: TGTGCCAGCAGCCAGACAGACAGGGTTGAAAAACTGTTTTTT. It translates to CASSQTDRVEKLFF.